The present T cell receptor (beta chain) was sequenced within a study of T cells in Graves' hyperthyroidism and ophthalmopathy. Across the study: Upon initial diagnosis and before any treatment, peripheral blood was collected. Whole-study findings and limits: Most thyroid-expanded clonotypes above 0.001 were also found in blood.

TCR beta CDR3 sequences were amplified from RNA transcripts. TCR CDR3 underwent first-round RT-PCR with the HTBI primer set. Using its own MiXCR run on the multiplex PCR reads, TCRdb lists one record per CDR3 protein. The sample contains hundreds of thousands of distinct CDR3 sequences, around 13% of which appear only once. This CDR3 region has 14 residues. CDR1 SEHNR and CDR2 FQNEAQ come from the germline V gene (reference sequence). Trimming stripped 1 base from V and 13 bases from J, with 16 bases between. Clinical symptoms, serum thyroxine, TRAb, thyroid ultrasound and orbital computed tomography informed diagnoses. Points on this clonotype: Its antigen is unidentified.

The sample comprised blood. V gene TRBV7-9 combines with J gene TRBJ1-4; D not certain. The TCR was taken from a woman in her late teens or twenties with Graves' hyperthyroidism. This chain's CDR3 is CASSLDAVSPPLFF. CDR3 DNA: TGTGCCAGCAGCTTAGACGCGGTGTCGCCACCACTGTTTTTT.